This TCR beta chain is from a study of cytomegalovirus exposure and HLA in healthy donors. J was trimmed by 8 bases and V by 8 bases; bases with no gene match: 13. The CDR3 extends over 16 amino acids. In the PCR, 60 Vbeta and 13 Jbeta primers were used. The data were produced by immunoSEQ multiplex PCR, yet TCRdb's version contains in-frame clones alone and is incomplete. Of 150,000 to 200,000 clones in the sample, under 85% are singletons; the top ten hold under 7%. This receptor was identified in a woman aged 18 to 35 in good health and CMV-seropositive. Sequenced sample: PBMCs. This chain connects TRBV6-7 to TRBJ1-6; 9 nucleotides align to TRBD1. TRBV6-7 is an open reading frame, and its role is uncertain. The CDR3 DNA reads as TGTGCCAGCGGTCGGACAGGGGCGTGTAGGGATTCACCCCTCCACTTT. Translated: CASGRTGACRDSPLHF.